These 27 T cell receptor beta chains were sequenced from one sample in a study of vaccination effects on CD4 cells after COVID-19. TCRdb's copy holds only in-frame clones and misses some; the assay was immunoSEQ multiplex PCR. The table lists 35,000 to 45,000 clones, approximately 82% of them singletons, with just under 2% in the top ten. With the ViraFEST assay, the study expanded antigen-specific CD4+ T cells using viral peptide pools, then sequenced them. Following 10 days of culture, CD4+ T cells were isolated. Each participant received a vaccine that was either BNT162b2 or mRNA-1273, given as two doses. For these TCRs, the target antigens are not known. The sequencing used CD4+ T cells from PBMCs cultured with HCoV-NL63 spike peptides, collected after COVID-19 vaccination. These receptors were collected from a human donor who received a COVID-19 vaccine. Some clones in this sample may be carry-over from other donors' samples.

This chain uses TRBV5-6 with TRBJ2-7, with 9 bases aligning to TRBD1. V shed 5 bases and J 10 bases; nucleotides not matched to a gene: 16. The CDR3 is 15 residues long. CDR1 SGHDT and CDR2 YYEEEE come from the germline V gene. This CDR3 reads CASSSTGTGFYGQYV. Here the CDR3 DNA reads TGTGCCAGCAGTTCTACCGGGACAGGGTTTTACGGACAGTACGTC.

This clone has a single count. The rearrangement uses TRBV5-1 and TRBJ2-4; D is possibly TRBD1 or TRBD2 (7 bases each). CDR3 length equals 17 residues. V lost 4 bases and J 5 bases, leaving 22 bases between the germline ends. Germline V lookup: CDR1 SGHRS, CDR2 YFSETQ. As DNA, the CDR3 is TGCGCCAGCAGCCCCGTCGTCCTACAGGGGAGGGAAAACATTCAGTACTTC. Translating it yields CASSPVVLQGRENIQYF. The full variable domain, rest sourced from reference TRBV5-1 and TRBJ2-4, is KAGVTQTPRYLIKTRGQQVTLSCSPISGHRSVSWYQQTPGQGLQFLFEYFSETQRNKGNFPGRFSGRQFSNSRSEMNVSTLELGDSALYLCASSPVVLQGRENIQYFGAGTRLSVL.

V gene TRBV6-1 combines with J gene TRBJ1-6, with unresolved D. This CDR3 is 13 amino acids long. The V gene's germline CDR1 is MNHNS and CDR2 SASEGT. The V end lost 4 bases, the J end lost 11 bases, and 12 bases lay between the germline ends. The CDR3 region is CASSAARGTPLHF. The CDR3 nucleotides are TGTGCCAGCAGTGCAGCCCGCGGGACACCCCTCCACTTT.

V gene TRBV5-5 combines with J gene TRBJ1-2; D call uncertain. The CDR3 contains 14 residues. The germline V and J ends were trimmed by 4 bases and 7 bases, with 17 bases remaining between them. Germline CDR1 and CDR2: SGHKS and YYEKEE (reference sequence). The CDR3, as DNA: TGTGCCAGCAGCCTAACGGGCAAAACGGGTGGCTACACCTTC. Translating it yields CASSLTGKTGGYTF.

This chain uses TRBV28 with TRBJ1-2; 9 bases agree with TRBD1. Trimming took 6 bases from V and 7 from J; bases not matched to a gene: 9. The CDR3 consists of 14 residues. Germline V lookup: CDR1 MDHEN, CDR2 SYDVKM. The CDR3 DNA is TGTGCCAGCAGACCCCGGACAGGGGTAGGTGGCTACACCTTC. It encodes CASRPRTGVGGYTF.

The chain uses TRBV7-2 and TRBJ2-5, with D maybe TRBD2 (6 bases). V lost 4 bases and J 5 bases, leaving 20 bases between the germline ends. The CDR3 sequence is 16 residues long. The V gene's germline CDR1 is SGHTA and CDR2 FQGNSA. CDR3 in DNA: TGTGCCAGCAGCTCAAAGGTCACTAGCCTACTTGAGACCCAGTACTTC. This encodes CASSSKVTSLLETQYF.

The genes are TRBV3-1 (or the pseudogene TRBV3-2) and TRBJ2-3; D remains ambiguous. This CDR3 comprises 11 residues. Germline CDR1 reads LGHDT; CDR2 reads YNNKEL (reference sequence). The ends were cut back, 6 bases at V and 5 bases at J, with 6 bases in the middle. CDR3 nucleotides: TGTGCCAGCAGGGGTGAAGATACGCAGTATTTT. It specifies CASRGEDTQYF.

The DNA for the CDR3 is TGTGCCAGCAGTGAACTAGCGGGGGGCTGGGAGACCCAGTACTTC. Protein: CASSELAGGWETQYF. The J gene is TRBJ2-5, the V gene TRBV2; TRBD2 matches 11 bases. The CDR3 sequence is 15 residues long. Germline V gene data show CDR1 as SNHLY and CDR2 as FYNNEI. V lost 2 bases and J lost 5; bases outside the gene matches: 4.

The CDR3 DNA reads as TGCGCCAGCGCTCCGGGACTAGCAACAGATACGCAGTATTTT. Its protein is CASAPGLATDTQYF. The chain carries TRBV5-1 and TRBJ2-3, with 9 bases identical to TRBD2. CDR3 length equals 14 residues. Trimming at V came to 7 bases and at J to 3 bases, leaving 6 bases not matched to a gene. Germline loops: CDR1 SGHRS, CDR2 YFSETQ.

The V call is TRBV7-9, the J call TRBJ1-4, with D perhaps TRBD1 (6 bases). The CDR3 extends over 18 amino acids. Germline CDR1 SEHNR, CDR2 FQNEAQ (reference sequence). V was trimmed by 2 bases and J by 3 bases, leaving 19 bases between them. CDR3 amino acids: CASSLTEISGASNEKLFF. CDR3 in DNA: TGTGCCAGCAGCTTAACCGAGATTTCAGGGGCGTCTAATGAAAAACTGTTTTTT.

This clone was seen more than once but under ten times. The rearrangement links TRBV4-1 to TRBJ1-1; tentatively, D is TRBD1 (5 bases). Trimming removed 0 bases from V and 3 bases from J, with 11 bases in between. In germline, CDR1 is MGHRA, CDR2 YSYEKL. The CDR3 is made up of 15 amino acids. CDR3 DNA sequence: TGCGCCAGCAGCCAAGAGACCACAGGAGACACTGAAGCTTTCTTT. This encodes CASSQETTGDTEAFF.

CDR3 amino acids: CSVPAGSTDTQYF. CDR3 nucleotide sequence: TGCAGCGTCCCGGCGGGTAGCACAGATACGCAGTATTTT. This rearrangement joins TRBV29-1 to TRBJ2-3; D possibly corresponds to TRBD2 (5 bases). V was trimmed by 6 bases and J by 0 bases, leaving 10 bases between them. Germline CDR1 SQVTM, CDR2 ANQGSEA. The CDR3 is 13 amino acids.

The chain carries TRBV9 and TRBJ1-3, with TRBD1 matching over 7 bases. Germline CDR1 reads SGDLS; CDR2 reads YYNGEE. V was clipped by 3 bases and J by 3 bases; unmatched bases: 12. This CDR3 region has 17 residues. DNA of the CDR3: TGTGCCAGCAGCGCCCTAACAGGGGCGAGTGGTGGAAACACCATATATTTT. It is translated as CASSALTGASGGNTIYF.

The DNA for the CDR3 is TGTGCCAGCGTCTGGGGGACTGGGAACACTGAAGCTTTCTTT. Its translation is CASVWGTGNTEAFF. The chain joins TRBV7-2 to TRBJ1-1; D is perhaps TRBD1 (5 bases). V was trimmed by 8 bases and J by 1 base, leaving 14 bases between them. CDR1 is SGHTA and CDR2 is FQGNSA in the germline V gene. The CDR3 consists of 14 residues.

The chain joins TRBV18 to TRBJ1-6; D is ambiguous. The CDR3 has 12 amino acids. V was trimmed by 4 bases and J by 14 bases, leaving 12 bases between them. Germline V lookup: CDR1 KGHSH, CDR2 LQKENI. The CDR3 nucleotides are TGTGCCAGCTCACAGGGTCGGGAGTCCCTCCACTTT. It yields the protein CASSQGRESLHF.

The V call is TRBV28, the J call TRBJ2-7; no clear D. CDR1 is MDHEN, CDR2 SYDVKM, per germline. The CDR3 has 15 residues. Trimming took 5 bases from V and 2 from J, leaving 16 bases between them. For the CDR3, the DNA is TGTGCCAGCAGTCCCTTAGGCGGACCGACCTACGAGCAGTACGTC. It yields the protein CASSPLGGPTYEQYV.

This clone has only a few counts. V and J are TRBV7-3 and TRBJ2-1; D is undetermined. The CDR3 sequence is 12 residues long. V was trimmed by 3 bases and J by 6 bases, leaving 6 bases between them. Per germline, CDR1 SGHTA and CDR2 FQGTGA. CDR3 in DNA: TGTGCCAGCAGCTTCTCCGGCAATGAGCAGTTCTTC. Translating it yields CASSFSGNEQFF.

CDR3 amino acids: CASSAQGNLVSPLHF. CDR3 nucleotides: TGTGCCAGCAGCGCACAGGGGAATCTCGTTTCACCCCTCCACTTT. The chain links TRBV9 to TRBJ1-6; TRBD1 matches at 7 bases. The CDR3 is 15 residues long. Looked up from germline, CDR1 is SGDLS and CDR2 is YYNGEE. The V gene end was trimmed by 3 bases and the J gene end by 9 bases; junction bases not matched to a gene: 9.

This clone appeared a single time. The chain uses TRBV25-1 and TRBJ2-3; 8 bases agree with TRBD1. Germline CDR1 and CDR2: MGHDK and SYGVNS. V lost 4 bases to trimming and J lost 1 base; unmatched junction nucleotides: 4. The CDR3 spans 15 residues. Here the CDR3 reads CASSAQGARTDTQYF. In nucleotides, the CDR3 is TGTGCCAGCAGTGCGCAGGGGGCGCGCACAGATACGCAGTATTTT. Drawing the rest from reference TRBV25-1 and TRBJ2-3, the complete variable domain is EADIYQTPRYLVIGTGKKITLECSQTMGHDKMYWYQQDPGMELHLIHYSYGVNSTEKGDLSSESTVSRIRTEHFPLTLESARPSHTSQYLCASSAQGARTDTQYFGPGTRLTVL.

The chain combines TRBV7-9 with TRBJ1-3; 8 positions agree with TRBD1. V was pared by 6 bases and J by 4 bases, with 14 bases of the junction left unmatched. The V gene's germline CDR1 is SEHNR and CDR2 FQNEAQ (reference sequence). The CDR3 sequence is 17 residues long. The CDR3 DNA sequence: TGTGCCAGCAGGGCAGGGGGCGCCGCTTCTCGAGGAAACACCATATATTTT. Its protein is CASRAGGAASRGNTIYF.

This clone was seen only a few times. The J gene is TRBJ2-5, the V gene TRBV11-2, with 8 nucleotides matching TRBD2. The V gene end was trimmed by 4 bases and the J gene end by 4 bases; junction bases not matched to a gene: 8. CDR3 length: 15 residues. In germline, CDR1 is SGHAT, CDR2 FQNNGV. The DNA of the CDR3 is TGTGCCAGCAGCTCGGGACTAGGTAGTATAGAGACCCAGTACTTC. The encoded protein is CASSSGLGSIETQYF.

This chain connects TRBV14 to TRBJ1-6; the D is unclear. Germline V gene data show CDR1 as SGHDN and CDR2 as FVKESK. V was cut by 4 bases and J by 10 bases, with 11 bases left in between. CDR3 length equals 13 residues. The chain's CDR3 is CASSLASFSPLHF. In DNA, the CDR3 is TGTGCCAGCAGCCTCGCGTCTTTCTCACCCCTCCACTTT.

This clone appeared a few times. This chain uses TRBV7-9 with TRBJ1-1; no firm D call. The CDR3 is 15 amino acids. CDR1 is SEHNR, CDR2 FQNEAQ, per germline (reference sequence). V was cut by 5 bases and J by 0 bases, with 13 bases left in between. The CDR3, as DNA: TGTGCCAGCAGCCCCCCCCTCAATTTGAACACTGAAGCTTTCTTT. Protein: CASSPPLNLNTEAFF.

The V gene is TRBV24-1, the J gene TRBJ1-1; D gene uncertain. V gave up 3 bases and J gave up 5 bases, with 9 bases separating them. The length of the CDR3 is 13 residues. CDR1 KGHDR and CDR2 SFDVKD come from the germline V gene. CDR3 loop: CATSDPGSTEAFF. DNA for the CDR3: TGTGCCACCAGTGATCCGGGTTCTACTGAAGCTTTCTTT.

This chain connects TRBV2 to TRBJ2-3; 7 nucleotides match TRBD2. Germline lookup yields CDR1 SNHLY and CDR2 FYNNEI. V dropped 6 bases and J dropped 1; count of bases not matched to a gene: 4. The CDR3 loop spans 14 amino acids. The CDR3 region has the DNA TGTGCCAGCAGCAGCGGGGTCGGCACAGATACGCAGTATTTT. It specifies CASSSGVGTDTQYF.

V and J are TRBV28 and TRBJ2-7, with 7 bases fitting TRBD1. V was clipped by 2 bases and J by 6 bases; unmatched bases: 4. The CDR3 loop spans 13 amino acids. Germline-derived CDR1 and CDR2 are MDHEN and SYDVKM. CDR3 amino acids: CASSLTQGSEQYV. DNA of the CDR3: TGTGCCAGCAGTTTAACACAGGGGAGCGAGCAGTACGTC.

The chain joins TRBV28 to TRBJ2-1; TRBD1 agrees at 8 bases. The ends lost 5 bases at V and 8 bases at J; junction bases unmatched: 5. Germline CDR1 MDHEN, CDR2 SYDVKM. CDR3 length: 13 amino acids. The CDR3 region is CASSIVQGDEQFF. CDR3 nucleotides: TGTGCCAGCAGTATCGTACAGGGGGATGAGCAGTTCTTC.